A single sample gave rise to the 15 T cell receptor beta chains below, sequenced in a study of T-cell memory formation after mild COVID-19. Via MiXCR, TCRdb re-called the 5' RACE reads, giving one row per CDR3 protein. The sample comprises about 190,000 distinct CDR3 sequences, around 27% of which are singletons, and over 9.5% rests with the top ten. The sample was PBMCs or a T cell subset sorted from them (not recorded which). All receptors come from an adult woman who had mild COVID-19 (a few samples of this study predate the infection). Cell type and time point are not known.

In DNA, the CDR3 is TGTGCCACCAGTGAAACTGTGGGGGGTAGCACAGATACGCAGTATTTT. This codes for CATSETVGGSTDTQYF. The chain is built from TRBV24-1 and TRBJ2-3; TRBD2 is a possible D gene (6 bases). The CDR3 contains 16 residues. V was shortened by 4 bases and J by 0 bases, with 13 bases between the two germline ends. Germline values: CDR1 KGHDR, CDR2 SFDVKD.

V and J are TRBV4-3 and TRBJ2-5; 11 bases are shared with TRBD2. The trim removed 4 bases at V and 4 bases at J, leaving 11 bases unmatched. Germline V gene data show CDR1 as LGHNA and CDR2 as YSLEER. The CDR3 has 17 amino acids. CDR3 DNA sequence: TGCGCCAGCAGCCCGTCTATGGGGCTAGCGGGAGGAGAGACCCAGTACTTC. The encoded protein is CASSPSMGLAGGETQYF.

The CDR3 region is CASSVTQLAGGVGELFF. As DNA, the CDR3 is TGTGCCAGCAGCGTCACGCAACTAGCGGGAGGGGTCGGGGAGCTGTTTTTT. The V call is TRBV7-2, the J call TRBJ2-2; 13 bases fit TRBD2. V was clipped by 5 bases and J by 7 bases; unmatched bases: 10. Germline CDR1 is SGHTA and CDR2 is FQGNSA. The CDR3 has 17 residues.

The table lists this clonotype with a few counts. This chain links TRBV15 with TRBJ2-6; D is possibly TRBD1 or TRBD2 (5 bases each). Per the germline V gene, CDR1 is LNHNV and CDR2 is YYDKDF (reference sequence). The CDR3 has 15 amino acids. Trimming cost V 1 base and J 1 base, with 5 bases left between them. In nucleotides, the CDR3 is TGTGCCACCAGCAGAGGGGGGTCTGGGGCCAACGTCCTGACTTTC. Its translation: CATSRGGSGANVLTF.

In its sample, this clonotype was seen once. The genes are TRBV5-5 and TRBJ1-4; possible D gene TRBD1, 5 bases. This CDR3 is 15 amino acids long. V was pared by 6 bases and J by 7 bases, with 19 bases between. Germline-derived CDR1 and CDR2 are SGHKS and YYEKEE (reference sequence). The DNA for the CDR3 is TGTGCCAGCACTGATCAGGGCCCCCGAGGTGAAAAACTGTTTTTT. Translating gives CASTDQGPRGEKLFF.

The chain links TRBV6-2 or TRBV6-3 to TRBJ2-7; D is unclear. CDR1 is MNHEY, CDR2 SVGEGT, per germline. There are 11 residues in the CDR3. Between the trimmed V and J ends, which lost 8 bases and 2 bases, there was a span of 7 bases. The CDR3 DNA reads TGTGCCAGCGGGGTTCCCTACGAGCAGTACTTC. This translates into CASGVPYEQYF.

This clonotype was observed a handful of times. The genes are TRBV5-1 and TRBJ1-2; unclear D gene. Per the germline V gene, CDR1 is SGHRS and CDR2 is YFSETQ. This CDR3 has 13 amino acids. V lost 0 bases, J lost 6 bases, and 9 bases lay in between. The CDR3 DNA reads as TGCGCCAGCAGCTTGGGATGGGGAGATGGCTACACCTTC. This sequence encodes CASSLGWGDGYTF. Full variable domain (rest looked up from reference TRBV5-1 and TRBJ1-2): KAGVTQTPRYLIKTRGQQVTLSCSPISGHRSVSWYQQTPGQGLQFLFEYFSETQRNKGNFPGRFSGRQFSNSRSEMNVSTLELGDSALYLCASSLGWGDGYTFGSGTRLTVV.

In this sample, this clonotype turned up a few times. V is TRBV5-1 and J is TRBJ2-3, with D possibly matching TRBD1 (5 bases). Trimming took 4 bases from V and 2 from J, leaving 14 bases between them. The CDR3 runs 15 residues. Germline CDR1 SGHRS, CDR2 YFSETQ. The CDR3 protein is CASSQDSLFTDTQYF. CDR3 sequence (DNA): TGCGCCAGCAGCCAAGACAGCCTTTTCACAGATACGCAGTATTTT.

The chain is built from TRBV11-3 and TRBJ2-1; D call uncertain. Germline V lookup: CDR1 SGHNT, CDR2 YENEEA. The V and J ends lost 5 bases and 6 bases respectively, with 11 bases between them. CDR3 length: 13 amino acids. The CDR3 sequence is CASSPRGVNEQFF. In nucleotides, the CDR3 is TGTGCCAGCAGCCCAAGAGGTGTCAATGAGCAGTTCTTC.

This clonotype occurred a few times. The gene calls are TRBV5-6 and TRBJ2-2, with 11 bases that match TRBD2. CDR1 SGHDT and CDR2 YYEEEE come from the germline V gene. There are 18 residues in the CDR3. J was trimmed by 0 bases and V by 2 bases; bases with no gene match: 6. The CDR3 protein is CASSFRTSGSSNTGELFF. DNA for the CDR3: TGTGCCAGCAGCTTCAGAACTAGCGGGAGTTCGAACACCGGGGAGCTGTTTTTT.

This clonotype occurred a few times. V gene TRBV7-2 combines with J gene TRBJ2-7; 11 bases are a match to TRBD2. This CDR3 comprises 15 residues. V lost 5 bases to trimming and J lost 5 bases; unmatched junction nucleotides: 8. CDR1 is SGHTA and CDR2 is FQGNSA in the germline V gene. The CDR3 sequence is CASSETSGSHHEQYF. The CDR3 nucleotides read TGTGCCAGCAGCGAAACTAGCGGGAGTCACCACGAGCAGTACTTC.

The CDR3 sequence is CASSSGIDGINQPQHF. CDR3 nucleotide sequence: TGTGCCAGCAGTTCGGGAATTGACGGTATCAATCAGCCCCAGCATTTT. V is TRBV12-3 or TRBV12-4 and J is TRBJ1-5; D unclear. V shed 4 bases and J shed 3 bases, with 16 bases lying between them. The CDR3 length is 16 residues.

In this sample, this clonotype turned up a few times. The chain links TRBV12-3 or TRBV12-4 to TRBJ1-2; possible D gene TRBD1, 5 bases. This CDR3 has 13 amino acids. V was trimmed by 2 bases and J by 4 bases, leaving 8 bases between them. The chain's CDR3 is CASSLQGRYGYTF. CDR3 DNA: TGTGCCAGCAGTTTACAGGGTCGCTATGGCTACACCTTC.

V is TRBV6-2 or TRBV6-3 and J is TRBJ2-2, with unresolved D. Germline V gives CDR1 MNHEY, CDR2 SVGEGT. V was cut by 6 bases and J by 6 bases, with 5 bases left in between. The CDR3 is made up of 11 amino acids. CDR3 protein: CASSWAGELFF. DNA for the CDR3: TGTGCCAGCAGCTGGGCCGGGGAGCTGTTTTTT.

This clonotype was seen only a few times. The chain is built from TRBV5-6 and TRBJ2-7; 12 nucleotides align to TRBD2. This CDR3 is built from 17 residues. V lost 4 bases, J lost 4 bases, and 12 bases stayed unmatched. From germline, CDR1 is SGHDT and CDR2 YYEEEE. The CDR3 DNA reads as TGTGCCAGCAGCCTCAGACTAGCGGGGGAACCACGGTACGAGCAGTACTTC. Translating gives CASSLRLAGEPRYEQYF.